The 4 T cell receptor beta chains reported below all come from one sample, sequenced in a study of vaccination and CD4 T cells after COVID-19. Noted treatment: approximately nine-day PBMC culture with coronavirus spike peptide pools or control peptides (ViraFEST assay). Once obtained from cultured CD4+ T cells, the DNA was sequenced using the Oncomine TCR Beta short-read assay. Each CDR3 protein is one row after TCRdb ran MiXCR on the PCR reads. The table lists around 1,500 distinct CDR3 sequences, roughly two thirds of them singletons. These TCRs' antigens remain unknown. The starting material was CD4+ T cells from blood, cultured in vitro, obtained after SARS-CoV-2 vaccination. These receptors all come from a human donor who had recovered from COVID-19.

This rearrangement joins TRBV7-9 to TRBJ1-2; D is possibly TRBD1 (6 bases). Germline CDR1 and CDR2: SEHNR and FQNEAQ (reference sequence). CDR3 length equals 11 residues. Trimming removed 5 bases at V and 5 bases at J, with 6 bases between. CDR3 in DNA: TGTGCCAGCAGCGGACAGTATGGCTACACCTTC. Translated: CASSGQYGYTF.

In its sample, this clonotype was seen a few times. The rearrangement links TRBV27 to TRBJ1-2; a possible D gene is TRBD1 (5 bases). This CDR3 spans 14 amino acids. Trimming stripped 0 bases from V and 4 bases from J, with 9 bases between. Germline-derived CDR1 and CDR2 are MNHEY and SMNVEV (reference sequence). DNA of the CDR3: TGTGCCAGCAGTTTATCAGGGCAGGGCTATGGCTACACCTTC. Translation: CASSLSGQGYGYTF.

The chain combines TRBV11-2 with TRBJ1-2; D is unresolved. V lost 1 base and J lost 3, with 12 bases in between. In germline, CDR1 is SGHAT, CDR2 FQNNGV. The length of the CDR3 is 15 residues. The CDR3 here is CASSLGEGADYGYTF. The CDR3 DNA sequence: TGTGCCAGCAGCTTAGGTGAGGGCGCTGACTATGGCTACACCTTC.

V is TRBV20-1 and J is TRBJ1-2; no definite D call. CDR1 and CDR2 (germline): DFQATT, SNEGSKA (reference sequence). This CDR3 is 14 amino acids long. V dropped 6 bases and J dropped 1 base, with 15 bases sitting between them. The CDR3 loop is CSASKEGFNYGYTF. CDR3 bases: TGCAGTGCCTCAAAGGAGGGTTTTAACTATGGCTACACCTTC.